Below, one TCR beta chain is given with its context. This record comes from a study of blood T cell repertoires in COVID-19. TCRdb keeps only in-frame clones here, not all; method: immunoSEQ multiplex PCR. Of nearly 200,000 clones listed, 84% were seen once; the top ten hold about 20%. The V gene lost 2 bases and the J gene lost 8 bases, with 17 bases spanning the gap. Germline assignment: CDR1 SGHRS and CDR2 YFSETQ. The CDR3 has 15 amino acids. The TCR originated in a human donor in a cohort sampled during active COVID-19. The chain uses TRBV5-1 and TRBJ2-1, with D tentatively TRBD2 (6 bases). Material for sequencing was peripheral blood. The CDR3 DNA reads TGCGCCAGCAGCTTATGGGACTTAAAGGTCGATGAGCAGTTCTTC. Its translation is CASSLWDLKVDEQFF.